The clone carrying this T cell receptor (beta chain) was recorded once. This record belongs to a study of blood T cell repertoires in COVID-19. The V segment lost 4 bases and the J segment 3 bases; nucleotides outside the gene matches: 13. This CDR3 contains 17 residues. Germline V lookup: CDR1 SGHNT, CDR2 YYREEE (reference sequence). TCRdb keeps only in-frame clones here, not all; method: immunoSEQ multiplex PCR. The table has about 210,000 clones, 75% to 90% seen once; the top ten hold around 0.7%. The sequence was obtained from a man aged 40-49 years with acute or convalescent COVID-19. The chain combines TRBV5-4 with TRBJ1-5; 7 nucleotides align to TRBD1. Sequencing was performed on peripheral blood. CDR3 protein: CASSPRQGPANNQPQHF. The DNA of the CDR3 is TGTGCCAGCAGCCCCCGACAGGGTCCAGCAAACAATCAGCCCCAGCATTTT.